The 20 T cell receptor beta chains below were found in one sample sequenced in a study of blood T cell repertoires in COVID-19. Only in-frame clones appear in the TCRdb table, and some are missing; sequencing was by immunoSEQ multiplex PCR. The sample lists a few hundred thousand clones, over 75% occurring once. Sequencing input: PBMCs or T cells enriched from blood (not recorded which). The receptors were gathered from a woman under 30 who had recovered from COVID-19.

This sequence joins TRBV3-1 (or the pseudogene TRBV3-2) and TRBJ1-2, with D hard to call. The CDR3 consists of 12 residues. Trimming cost V 0 bases and J 8 bases, with 7 bases left between them. The germline V gene has CDR1 LGHDT and CDR2 YNNKEL (reference sequence). The CDR3 sequence is CASSQDRVGYTF. CDR3 sequence (DNA): TGTGCCAGCAGCCAAGACCGAGTGGGCTACACCTTC.

This chain links TRBV5-1 with TRBJ1-3; 8 positions match TRBD1. This CDR3 region has 14 residues. CDR1 is SGHRS and CDR2 is YFSETQ in the germline V gene. Germline trimming cut 0 bases from V and 10 bases from J; bases unmatched to any gene: 6. In nucleotides, the CDR3 is TGCGCCAGCAGCTTGGTGTGGACAGGGAGGACCATATATTTT. It codes for CASSLVWTGRTIYF.

This chain connects TRBV19 to TRBJ1-2, with no clear D. Trimming pared 3 bases from V and 2 bases from J, leaving 16 bases between. Germline V gene lookup returns CDR1 LNHDA and CDR2 SQIVND (reference sequence). This CDR3 is built from 16 residues. The CDR3 reads CASSISGGRVNYGYTF. The CDR3 region has the DNA TGTGCCAGTAGTATTTCAGGAGGGAGGGTCAACTATGGCTACACCTTC.

The chain employs TRBV2 and TRBJ1-1, with TRBD1 matching 7 bases. V shed 8 bases and J 1 base; nucleotides not matched to a gene: 4. Germline V gene data show CDR1 as SNHLY and CDR2 as FYNNEI. CDR3 size: 13 residues. The CDR3 bases are TGTGCCAGCCAAGGGACAGAGAACACTGAAGCTTTCTTT. This gives the protein CASQGTENTEAFF. Complete variable domain (other parts from reference TRBV2 and TRBJ1-1): EPEVTQTPSHQVTQMGQEVILRCVPISNHLYFYWYRQILGQKVEFLVSFYNNEISEKSEIFDDQFSVERPDGSNFTLKIRSTKLEDSAMYFCASQGTENTEAFFGQGTRLTVV.

The chain carries TRBV27 and TRBJ1-5; 10 bases match TRBD1. Germline CDR1 reads MNHEY; CDR2 reads SMNVEV (reference sequence). Trimming cost V 6 bases and J 9 bases; bases outside gene matches: 14. The CDR3 contains 16 residues. The CDR3 spells CASRLAGTGVNLPQHF. In nucleotides, the CDR3 is TGTGCCAGCAGACTTGCCGGGACAGGGGTCAATTTGCCCCAGCATTTT.

V gene TRBV20-1 combines with J gene TRBJ1-4; D gene unclear. This CDR3 is 14 amino acids long. Trimming removed 3 bases at V and 6 bases at J, with 14 bases between. Germline lookup yields CDR1 DFQATT and CDR2 SNEGSKA (reference sequence). This chain's CDR3 is CSASPRRVDEKLFF. In DNA, the CDR3 is TGCAGTGCTAGTCCCCGACGGGTAGATGAAAAACTGTTTTTT.

This chain connects TRBV28 to TRBJ1-5; D uncertain. V dropped 3 bases and J dropped 3 bases, with 12 bases sitting between them. The CDR3 spans 15 residues. The germline V gene encodes CDR1 MDHEN and CDR2 SYDVKM. The CDR3 DNA sequence: TGTGCCAGCAGTTTCGTATGGCAAATCAATCAGCCCCAGCATTTT. It yields the protein CASSFVWQINQPQHF.

This sequence joins TRBV10-1 and TRBJ2-4, with unresolved D. The V gene's germline CDR1 is WNHNN and CDR2 SYGVQD (reference sequence). The CDR3 sequence is 15 residues long. V lost 7 bases and J lost 0, with 13 bases in between. CDR3: CASTLIHLAKNIQYF. In DNA, the CDR3 is TGCGCCAGCACTTTGATCCACTTAGCCAAAAACATTCAGTACTTC.

The chain is built from TRBV7-9 and TRBJ2-4, with D unclear. CDR3 size: 11 residues. The germline gives CDR1 SEHNR, CDR2 FQNEAQ (reference sequence). V was clipped by 5 bases and J by 3 bases, with 2 bases between them. The DNA for the CDR3 is TGTGCCAGCAGCCTCAAAAACATTCAGTACTTC. This sequence encodes CASSLKNIQYF. The variable domain in full, with the rest retrieved from reference TRBV7-9 and TRBJ2-4, is DTGVSQNPRHKITKRGQNVTFRCDPISEHNRLYWYRQTLGQGPEFLTYFQNEAQLEKSRLLSDRFSAERPKGSFSTLEIQRTEQGDSAMYLCASSLKNIQYFGAGTRLSVL.

This sequence joins TRBV11-3 and TRBJ2-3; the D gene is possibly TRBD2 (6 bases). The CDR3 spans 17 residues. Per the germline V gene, CDR1 is SGHNT and CDR2 is YENEEA. Trimming stripped 3 bases from V and 4 bases from J, with 20 bases between. CDR3 sequence: CASSLGSGASVADTQYF. The CDR3 DNA reads as TGTGCCAGCAGCTTGGGCAGTGGGGCTAGCGTTGCAGATACGCAGTATTTT.

This clone occurred a few times. This chain uses TRBV2 with TRBJ1-2; no firm D call. The CDR3 has 14 residues. The V gene lost 4 bases and the J gene lost 2 bases, with 11 bases spanning the gap. CDR1 SNHLY and CDR2 FYNNEI come from the germline V gene. The CDR3 is CASSAAGVNYGYTF. The CDR3 DNA follows: TGTGCCAGCAGTGCGGCAGGCGTCAACTATGGCTACACCTTC.

This chain links TRBV18 with TRBJ1-2; a possible D gene is TRBD1 (5 bases). CDR3 size: 15 residues. Germline V lookup: CDR1 KGHSH, CDR2 LQKENI. V lost 3 bases and J 3 bases, leaving 14 bases between the germline ends. The DNA for the CDR3 is TGTGCCAGCTCACCTGTCGGGGGAGTGGACTATGGCTACACCTTC. Translated: CASSPVGGVDYGYTF.

The V and J genes are TRBV5-1 and TRBJ1-2; the match to TRBD1 covers 7 bases. Per germline, CDR1 SGHRS and CDR2 YFSETQ. Germline trimming cut 2 bases from V and 2 bases from J; bases unmatched to any gene: 3. The CDR3 totals 14 residues. The CDR3 DNA is TGCGCCAGCAGCTTCCTACAGGGGAACTATGGCTACACCTTC. This codes for CASSFLQGNYGYTF.

The count of this clone is one. The J gene is TRBJ2-7, the V gene TRBV6-2 or TRBV6-3; a weak D match, TRBD2 (6 bases). V dropped 5 bases and J dropped 0 bases, with 14 bases sitting between them. Germline CDR1 MNHEY, CDR2 SVGEGT. This CDR3 is 15 amino acids long. In nucleotides, the CDR3 is TGTGCCAGCAGTGCTTGGCGGGAAAGCTCCTACGAGCAGTACTTC. Protein product: CASSAWRESSYEQYF.

V gene TRBV2 combines with J gene TRBJ1-2; 10 bases map to TRBD1. V lost 3 bases to trimming and J lost 7 bases; unmatched junction nucleotides: 5. Germline V CDR1 and CDR2: SNHLY, FYNNEI. The CDR3 extends over 14 amino acids. CDR3 residues: CASSEDRGMFGYTF. The CDR3 nucleotides are TGTGCCAGCAGTGAGGACAGGGGGATGTTTGGCTACACCTTC.

This clone was found once. CDR3 sequence (DNA): TGTGCCAGCAGCCAAATCAGGGGGGATCAGCCCCAGCATTTT. The encoded protein is CASSQIRGDQPQHF. The chain has TRBV16 and TRBJ1-5; 7 bases map to TRBD1. Germline CDR1 and CDR2: KGHSY and FQNENV. The CDR3 runs 14 residues. V was clipped by 2 bases and J by 5 bases; unmatched bases: 3.

The rearrangement uses TRBV5-1 and TRBJ2-2; D unclear. The CDR3 totals 15 residues. The V and J ends lost 1 base and 0 bases respectively, with 7 bases between them. Germline CDR1 reads SGHRS; CDR2 reads YFSETQ. CDR3 in amino acids: CASSLSGSNTGELFF. The CDR3 DNA sequence: TGCGCCAGCAGCTTGTCAGGTTCGAACACCGGGGAGCTGTTTTTT.

CDR3 sequence reads: CASSERGETYGYTF. The CDR3 DNA follows: TGTGCCAGCAGTGAACGGGGGGAAACCTATGGCTACACCTTC. The chain couples TRBV2 to TRBJ1-2; maybe TRBD1 (5 bases). Trimming shortened V by 2 bases and J by 4 bases, and 11 bases separated the two germline ends. The germline gives CDR1 SNHLY, CDR2 FYNNEI. The CDR3 has 14 residues.

This chain links TRBV29-1 with TRBJ1-2, with D possibly TRBD1 on 6 matching bases. Germline V gene sequence: CDR1 SQVTM, CDR2 ANQGSEA. The ends were cut back, 8 bases at V and 0 bases at J, with 19 bases in the middle. CDR3 length: 15 amino acids. The CDR3 DNA reads as TGCAGCACCAGACAGGCAAGAAGCGCTAACTATGGCTACACCTTC. It codes for CSTRQARSANYGYTF.

The rearrangement uses TRBV7-2 and TRBJ1-2, with 8 nucleotides matching TRBD1. The ends lost 4 bases at V and 10 bases at J; junction bases unmatched: 5. This CDR3 region has 12 residues. The germline V gene has CDR1 SGHTA and CDR2 FQGNSA. For the CDR3, the DNA is TGTGCCAGCAGCTCGGGACAGGTCGACTACACCTTC. Translating it yields CASSSGQVDYTF.